This TCR beta chain was captured by sequencing in a study of radiotherapy plus CTLA-4 blockade in lung cancer. Study findings and constraints: Peripheral blood showed expansion of tumor-derived TCR clones after radiotherapy and ipilimumab. Dynamics of early blood T cell clones, together with interferon-beta, were reportedly the best predictors of response.

Per the germline V gene, CDR1 is MDHEN and CDR2 is SYDVKM. The CDR3 length is 14 residues. Trimming left V 4 bases short and J 6 bases short, with 12 bases between. Data came from immunoSEQ multiplex PCR; TCRdb stores just in-frame clones and leaves some out. Of roughly 90,000 clones detected, roughly 85% appear once; the ten largest clones hold over 20%. This clone came up once. What it binds is not known. This sequence originates from a human donor with non-small cell lung cancer that progressed on radiotherapy plus ipilimumab. The sample was peripheral blood, taken from a patient treated with radiotherapy plus ipilimumab. V usage is TRBV28 and J usage is TRBJ2-2, with a possible D match to TRBD2 (6 bases). The CDR3 sequence: CASSSAAGPGELFF. Written as DNA, the CDR3 is TGTGCCAGCAGTTCCGCCGCGGGGCCCGGGGAGCTGTTTTTT.